This T cell receptor (beta chain) emerged from a study of PD-1 blockade in mismatch repair-deficient tumors. Across the whole study: Patients had around 11 mismatch repair-deficient cancer types and were previously treated and progressing. Study outcomes and limitations: After pembrolizumab, tumor-resident clones rose rapidly, then generally contracted before radiologic responses.

The data were produced by immunoSEQ multiplex PCR, yet TCRdb's version contains in-frame clones alone and is incomplete. Found here are roughly 120,000 clones, about 90% of them singletons; the top ten hold about an eighth. All patients were mismatch repair deficient, assessed by either PCR or immunohistochemistry. TCRs were sequenced from a few patients responding to pembrolizumab. The CDR3 is made up of 14 amino acids. Trimming took off 5 bases at V and 6 bases at J, with 20 bases between the two ends. Germline loops: CDR1 GTSNPN, CDR2 SVGIG (reference sequence). To note about this clone: What it binds is not known.

The gene calls are TRBV30 and TRBJ2-7; D possibly uses TRBD1 or TRBD2 (5 bases each). The receptor comes from an adult with mismatch repair-deficient cancer. This specimen was peripheral blood, taken 70 to 72 weeks after starting pembrolizumab. The CDR3, as DNA: TGTGCCTGGGGGCCGGGACCGGGGTGGAGCGAGCAGTACTTC. Translated: CAWGPGPGWSEQYF.